This T cell receptor (beta chain) was identified in a study of shared clonotypes between healthy human individuals. The donors, all of them Caucasian adults, lived in Nashville, Tennessee. This clone was found a few times. As yet, its antigen is unknown. The same CDR3 arises from other DNA sequences in this sample as well. Approximately 30,000 T cell genomes (around 200 ng DNA) went into each sorted-subset replicate. Only in-frame clones appear in the TCRdb table, and some are missing; sequencing was by immunoSEQ multiplex PCR. This sample has 640,000 or so clones, with roughly 78% found just once. General study results and limits: Represented diversity, genetic and exposure-history alike, was limited by few donors. With a handful of donors compared, about 5.2% of naive CD4 clonotypes were shared.

The V gene's germline CDR1 is SGHRS and CDR2 YFSETQ. Trimming cost V 0 bases and J 8 bases, with 8 bases left between them. The CDR3 loop spans 12 amino acids. The TCR originated in a woman in her 30s in good health. The source material was memory CD4+ T cells sorted from blood. As to subset: CD45RA-negative fraction. This sequence joins TRBV5-1 and TRBJ1-2; the D gene is possibly TRBD1 (5 bases). In DNA form, the CDR3 reads TGCGCCAGCAGCTTGGACAGGTACGGCTACACCTTC. It yields the protein CASSLDRYGYTF.